This T cell receptor (beta chain) was retrieved from a study of blood T cell repertoires in COVID-19. Individuals drawn from under 30 US areas were about 18 to 90 years old. Germline V gene sequence: CDR1 SGHAT, CDR2 FQNNGV. This CDR3 has 14 amino acids. Trimming took off 1 base at V and 2 bases at J, with 9 bases between the two ends. TCRdb's copy holds only in-frame clones and misses some; the assay was immunoSEQ multiplex PCR. The sample yields some 530,000 clones, 80% to 90% seen once. Sequencing was performed on PBMCs or T cells enriched from blood (not recorded which). The chain uses TRBV11-2 and TRBJ2-7; possible D gene TRBD1, 5 bases. The clonotype was recovered from an older woman who had recovered from COVID-19. The CDR3 reads CASSLGAGTYEQYF. The CDR3 DNA is TGTGCCAGCAGCTTAGGGGCAGGGACCTACGAGCAGTACTTC.